This T cell receptor beta chain was found in a study of shared clonotypes between healthy human individuals. Using immunoSEQ multiplex PCR, the repertoire was profiled, and TCRdb retains in-frame clones only, with some absent. The table includes about 670,000 clones, about 78% detected once. Germline lookup yields CDR1 SEHNR and CDR2 FQNEAQ (reference sequence). This CDR3 is 14 amino acids long. V was cut by 5 bases and J by 1 base, with 8 bases left in between. Specimen: memory CD4+ T cells sorted from blood. Described subset: CD45RA-negative fraction. This chain uses TRBV7-9 with TRBJ2-2; D is undetermined. This TCR derives from a woman aged 25 to 39 in good health. CDR3 amino acids: CASSPARNTGELFF. Here the CDR3 DNA reads TGTGCCAGCAGCCCAGCCAGGAACACCGGGGAGCTGTTTTTT.